These T cell receptor beta chains were read from a single sample in a study of blood T cell repertoires in COVID-19. TCRdb's table, derived via immunoSEQ multiplex PCR, lists solely in-frame clones and lacks some. This repertoire shows over 120,000 clones, about 80% found once; its top ten account for roughly 3.6%. The sequencing input was peripheral blood. The receptors stem from a man between 70 and 80 years old who had recovered from COVID-19. The CDR3 runs from the conserved cysteine through the conserved F or W. Each record gives: J gene, CDR3 length, V gene, CDR3 protein.

TRBJ2-3	16	TRBV27	CASSLGTSGRADTQYF
TRBJ2-5	20	TRBV9	CASSVGRLAGGWGPQETQYF
TRBJ2-4	16	TRBV27	CASSLVGRAVGYIQYF
TRBJ1-1	15	TRBV5-4	CASSFSQGMNTEAFF
TRBJ2-1	17	TRBV28	CASSFGAEVLTYNEQFF
TRBJ2-5	15	TRBV5-1	CASSFAGATGETQYF
TRBJ2-7	17	TRBV5-1	CASATGTGVRNNYEQYF
TRBJ1-1	15	TRBV3-1/TRBV3-2	CASSQELRVNTEAFF
TRBJ1-1	17	TRBV7-9	CASSPGTGGAWFTEAFF
TRBJ2-1	15	TRBV11-2	CASSLREGRDNEQFF
TRBJ1-5	13	TRBV5-1	CASSLGPMQPQHF
TRBJ1-5	15	TRBV3-1/TRBV3-2	CASSQEGVGNQPQHF
TRBJ1-5	14	TRBV7-2	CASTLDRGTQPQHF
TRBJ1-1	16	TRBV18	CASTVDRGLTNTEAFF